This T cell receptor (beta chain) was identified during a study of OX40 agonist ivuxolimab in advanced cancers. This clone was seen only a few times. Germline values: CDR1 MNHEY, CDR2 SMNVEV (reference sequence). This CDR3 region has 15 residues. J was trimmed by 6 bases and V by 6 bases; bases with no gene match: 10. TCRdb's copy holds only in-frame clones and misses some; the assay was immunoSEQ multiplex PCR. This sample has tens of thousands of clones, with about 85% found just once. This chain joins TRBV27 and TRBJ1-1; 10 nucleotides match TRBD1. The sample was CD4+ or CD8+ T cells sorted from blood, taken in a trial of the OX40 agonist ivuxolimab. The TCR comes from an adult with an advanced solid tumor such as melanoma, head and neck, liver or kidney cancer. CDR3 amino acids: CASSNGRQGAAEAFF. DNA of the CDR3: TGTGCCAGCAGCAACGGGAGACAGGGGGCGGCTGAAGCTTTCTTT.